The 24 T cell receptor beta chains below all came from one sample that was sequenced in a study of cytomegalovirus exposure and HLA in healthy donors. In the PCR, 60 Vbeta and 13 Jbeta primers were used. The data were produced by immunoSEQ multiplex PCR, yet TCRdb's version contains in-frame clones alone and is incomplete. The repertoire holds nearly 110,000 clones, with roughly three quarters as singletons. Source material: PBMCs. The origin of the receptors is a man aged 18 to 35 in good health and CMV-seronegative.

This sequence joins TRBV28 and TRBJ2-7; tentative D call: TRBD1 (6 bases). The germline V and J ends were trimmed by 6 bases and 4 bases, with 13 bases remaining between them. This CDR3 is 13 amino acids long. The germline CDR1 and CDR2 sequences are MDHEN and SYDVKM. The CDR3 protein is CASRNTGLYEQYF. The CDR3 DNA reads as TGTGCCAGCAGAAACACAGGGCTTTACGAGCAGTACTTC.

The J gene is TRBJ1-6, the V gene TRBV28, with unresolved D. This CDR3 is 15 amino acids long. V shed 5 bases and J shed 8 bases, with 16 bases lying between them. The germline gives CDR1 MDHEN, CDR2 SYDVKM. CDR3 region: CASSTFDLTDSPLHF. The CDR3, as DNA: TGTGCCAGCAGTACTTTCGATCTAACGGATTCACCCCTCCACTTT.

The chain combines TRBV7-2 with TRBJ1-4; 10 bases map to TRBD1. The CDR3 totals 15 residues. Germline values: CDR1 SGHTA, CDR2 FQGNSA. The V and J ends lost 5 bases and 8 bases, in that order; junction bases with no gene match: 8. The CDR3 protein is CASSPTGTGVEKLFF. The CDR3 coding sequence is TGTGCCAGCAGCCCCACCGGGACAGGGGTGGAAAAACTGTTTTTT.

The rearrangement links TRBV2 to TRBJ1-1; 8 positions match TRBD1. In germline, CDR1 is SNHLY, CDR2 FYNNEI. V shed 7 bases, J shed 1 base, and the junction held 8 bases outside the gene matches. The CDR3 spans 15 residues. For the CDR3, the DNA is TGTGCCAGCAATAGTGGGACAGGATGGAACACTGAAGCTTTCTTT. This codes for CASNSGTGWNTEAFF.

The chain joins TRBV7-2 to TRBJ2-7, with no clear D. Per the germline V gene, CDR1 is SGHTA and CDR2 is FQGNSA. V was shortened by 5 bases and J by 3 bases, with 11 bases between the two germline ends. The CDR3 contains 13 residues. CDR3 in amino acids: CASSQRRFYEQYF. CDR3 coding DNA: TGTGCCAGCAGCCAGAGGCGGTTCTACGAGCAGTACTTC.

The chain has TRBV5-1 and TRBJ1-3, with a weak D call TRBD1 (6 bases). Trimming took 1 base from V and 8 from J, leaving 10 bases between them. Per the germline V gene, CDR1 is SGHRS and CDR2 is YFSETQ. This CDR3 has 13 amino acids. The CDR3 DNA sequence: TGCGCCAGCAGCTTGACGACAGGATACACCATATATTTT. This translates into CASSLTTGYTIYF.

The chain joins TRBV4-2 to TRBJ1-1; 8 bases map to TRBD1. The CDR3 consists of 15 residues. V was pared by 0 bases and J by 1 base, with 1 base of the junction left unmatched. Germline V CDR1 and CDR2: LGHNA, YNFKEQ. CDR3 residues: CASSQEGQANTEAFF. The CDR3 DNA is TGTGCCAGCAGCCAAGAGGGACAGGCGAACACTGAAGCTTTCTTT.

Notes on this clone: The same CDR3 can be traced to other DNA sequences in this sample. The chain joins TRBV5-1 to TRBJ2-5, with D tentatively TRBD1 (5 bases). This CDR3 has 15 amino acids. V lost 0 bases, J lost 3 bases, and 12 bases lay in between. Germline CDR1 is SGHRS and CDR2 is YFSETQ. The CDR3 loop is CASSLGGGAEETQYF. The CDR3 coding sequence is TGCGCCAGCAGCTTGGGCGGTGGGGCGGAAGAGACCCAGTACTTC.

The chain couples TRBV11-2 to TRBJ2-5; D is ambiguous. Trimming cost V 5 bases and J 0 bases, with 10 bases left between them. CDR1 is SGHAT and CDR2 is FQNNGV in the germline V gene. CDR3 size: 14 residues. This CDR3 is CASSDTQYQETQYF. The CDR3 DNA is TGTGCCAGCAGCGATACACAGTACCAAGAGACCCAGTACTTC. Full variable domain (remainder filled in from reference TRBV11-2 and TRBJ2-5): EAGVAQSPRYKIIEKRQSVAFWCNPISGHATLYWYQQILGQGPKLLIQFQNNGVVDDSQLPKDRFSAERLKGVDSTLKIQPAKLEDSAVYLCASSDTQYQETQYFGPGTRLLVL.

The genes are TRBV28 and TRBJ1-5; no clear D. This CDR3 comprises 11 residues. The ends were cut back, 6 bases at V and 8 bases at J, with 8 bases in the middle. Germline assignment: CDR1 MDHEN and CDR2 SYDVKM. CDR3 sequence reads: CASSPHEPQHF. The CDR3 DNA reads as TGTGCCAGCAGCCCCCATGAGCCCCAGCATTTT.

The chain uses TRBV6-1 and TRBJ1-1; D unresolved. In germline, CDR1 is MNHNS, CDR2 SASEGT. There are 12 residues in the CDR3. Trimming stripped 6 bases from V and 5 bases from J, with 10 bases between. The DNA of the CDR3 is TGTGCCAGCAGCGTGGCGGAGACTGAAGCTTTCTTT. It yields the protein CASSVAETEAFF.

Many counts were recorded for this clone. The CDR3 sequence is CASSPSAGAGNEQFF. The CDR3 DNA sequence: TGTGCCAGCAGCCCCTCAGCGGGGGCCGGCAATGAGCAGTTCTTC. V and J are TRBV14 and TRBJ2-1; 8 bases line up with TRBD2. Germline-derived CDR1 and CDR2 are SGHDN and FVKESK. V was clipped by 4 bases and J by 6 bases; unmatched bases: 8. The CDR3 runs 15 residues.

V gene TRBV7-8 combines with J gene TRBJ1-5; 10 bases are shared with TRBD1. V trimming: 5 bases; J trimming: 0 bases; junction bases outside the gene matches: 10. Looked up from germline, CDR1 is SGHVS and CDR2 is FQNEAQ. The CDR3 length is 18 residues. The CDR3 nucleotides are TGTGCCAGCAGCCGCCGGGACAGGGGTCCCTATAGCAATCAGCCCCAGCATTTT. Translated: CASSRRDRGPYSNQPQHF.

The rearrangement links TRBV5-1 to TRBJ2-1, with a tentative D call TRBD1 (5 bases). CDR3 length: 17 residues. Germline-derived CDR1 and CDR2 are SGHRS and YFSETQ. Trimming took 6 bases from V and 0 from J, leaving 19 bases between them. The CDR3 nucleotides read TGCGCCAGCACCCTCACTGGCAGGGCAAGCTCCTACAATGAGCAGTTCTTC. Protein product: CASTLTGRASSYNEQFF.

The CDR3 sequence: CASSLDGGQYF. DNA for the CDR3: TGTGCCAGCAGCCTAGATGGAGGGCAGTACTTC. The chain joins TRBV5-6 to TRBJ2-7; a weak D match, TRBD2 (5 bases). With 4 bases removed from V and 9 bases from J, the gap between germline ends came to 11 bases. CDR3 length: 11 amino acids. CDR1 SGHDT and CDR2 YYEEEE come from the germline V gene.

This sequence joins TRBV5-6 and TRBJ1-1; perhaps TRBD1 as D (6 bases). Trimming took 0 bases from V and 0 from J, leaving 12 bases between them. The CDR3 runs 16 residues. From germline, CDR1 is SGHDT and CDR2 YYEEEE. CDR3 nucleotides: TGTGCCAGCAGCTTGGCATATGGACAGCTGAACACTGAAGCTTTCTTT. This sequence encodes CASSLAYGQLNTEAFF.

This clone has a single count. J is TRBJ2-3 and V is TRBV5-1; D gene ambiguous. Trimming cost V 4 bases and J 1 base, with 10 bases left between them. CDR1 SGHRS and CDR2 YFSETQ come from the germline V gene. The CDR3 is 14 amino acids. The CDR3: CASSPRGGTDTQYF. CDR3 bases: TGCGCCAGCAGCCCCCGAGGAGGCACAGATACGCAGTATTTT.

The chain is built from TRBV13 and TRBJ2-1; 11 nucleotides match TRBD2. Per the germline V gene, CDR1 is PRHDT and CDR2 is FYEKMQ (reference sequence). The CDR3 runs 14 residues. After removal of 9 bases from V and 4 bases from J, the junction contained 5 bases not matched to a gene. In DNA form, the CDR3 reads TGTGCCAGTGTAACTAGCGGGGGTTACAATGAGCAGTTCTTC. It specifies CASVTSGGYNEQFF.

This chain joins TRBV19 and TRBJ1-2; 8 nucleotides line up with TRBD1. This CDR3 is built from 13 residues. V shed 4 bases and J 6 bases; nucleotides not matched to a gene: 4. Germline CDR1 and CDR2: LNHDA and SQIVND (reference sequence). CDR3 bases: TGTGCCAGTAGTACGACAGGGGAGAATGGCTACACCTTC. Its translation is CASSTTGENGYTF.

This chain uses TRBV2 with TRBJ1-5, with TRBD1 matching 8 bases. CDR1 is SNHLY and CDR2 is FYNNEI in the germline V gene. The ends lost 5 bases at V and 8 bases at J; junction bases unmatched: 5. The length of the CDR3 is 13 residues. CDR3 residues: CASSTGGVKPQHF. In DNA form, the CDR3 reads TGTGCCAGCAGTACAGGGGGGGTTAAGCCCCAGCATTTT. Filled out from reference TRBV2 and TRBJ1-5, the complete variable domain reads EPEVTQTPSHQVTQMGQEVILRCVPISNHLYFYWYRQILGQKVEFLVSFYNNEISEKSEIFDDQFSVERPDGSNFTLKIRSTKLEDSAMYFCASSTGGVKPQHFGDGTRLSIL.

This clone came up once. The rearrangement links TRBV14 to TRBJ1-1; 7 bases fit TRBD1. CDR3 size: 13 residues. Germline assignment: CDR1 SGHDN and CDR2 FVKESK. V was clipped by 5 bases and J by 6 bases; unmatched bases: 6. CDR3 loop: CASSYTQGAEAFF. The CDR3 DNA reads TGTGCCAGCAGCTACACTCAGGGGGCTGAAGCTTTCTTT.

This sequence joins TRBV28 and TRBJ1-2; perhaps TRBD1 as D (5 bases). In germline, CDR1 is MDHEN, CDR2 SYDVKM. There are 16 residues in the CDR3. V lost 3 bases to trimming and J lost 0 bases, with 14 bases between them. The CDR3 reads CASSLGGSSANYGYTF. CDR3 bases: TGTGCCAGCAGTTTGGGGGGGAGTTCAGCTAACTATGGCTACACCTTC.

In this sample, this clone turned up once. The V and J genes are TRBV6-6 and TRBJ2-2; 10 bases agree with TRBD2. Germline trimming cut 5 bases from V and 6 bases from J; bases unmatched to any gene: 9. Germline lookup yields CDR1 MNHNY and CDR2 SVGAGI (reference sequence). CDR3 length equals 16 residues. CDR3 nucleotide sequence: TGTGCCAGCAGTCCCCCTAGCGGGGGACGTTCCGGGGAGCTGTTTTTT. Translation gives CASSPPSGGRSGELFF.

The chain links TRBV6-1 to TRBJ2-7, with D perhaps matching TRBD1 (5 bases). Trimming left V 6 bases short and J 3 bases short, with 12 bases between. The CDR3 totals 13 residues. Per the germline V gene, CDR1 is MNHNS and CDR2 is SASEGT. CDR3 DNA sequence: TGTGCCAGCAGGGGGCCGGGCTTCTACGAGCAGTACTTC. The encoded protein is CASRGPGFYEQYF.